The entry below gives a single T cell receptor (beta chain) sequence along with its context. Germline loops: CDR1 SEHNR, CDR2 FQNEAQ (reference sequence). The V segment lost 3 bases and the J segment 2 bases; nucleotides outside the gene matches: 3. The CDR3 covers 15 residues. This specimen comes from a study of blood T cell repertoires in COVID-19. In the study overall: Italy, Spain and the United States were the sources of the convalescent and acute COVID-19 samples. In each case, the material was cDNA or gDNA derived from T cells, B-cell-depleted T cells, or PBMCs.

As processed by the authors: Estimated nucleated cell counts came from reference gene primer amplification. The repertoire was sequenced with immunoSEQ multiplex PCR; TCRdb's copy has only in-frame clones and lacks some. D and trimming come from the DNA, and the V and J calls and clone size come from that table. This sample has around 130,000 clones, with around 80% found just once. The TCR was taken from a human donor in a cohort sampled during active COVID-19. V gene TRBV7-9 combines with J gene TRBJ2-7; TRBD2 matches at 11 bases. Sequenced material: peripheral blood. This CDR3 reads CASSFSGGAAYEQYF. CDR3 bases: TGTGCCAGCAGCTTTAGCGGGGGGGCGGCCTACGAGCAGTACTTC.